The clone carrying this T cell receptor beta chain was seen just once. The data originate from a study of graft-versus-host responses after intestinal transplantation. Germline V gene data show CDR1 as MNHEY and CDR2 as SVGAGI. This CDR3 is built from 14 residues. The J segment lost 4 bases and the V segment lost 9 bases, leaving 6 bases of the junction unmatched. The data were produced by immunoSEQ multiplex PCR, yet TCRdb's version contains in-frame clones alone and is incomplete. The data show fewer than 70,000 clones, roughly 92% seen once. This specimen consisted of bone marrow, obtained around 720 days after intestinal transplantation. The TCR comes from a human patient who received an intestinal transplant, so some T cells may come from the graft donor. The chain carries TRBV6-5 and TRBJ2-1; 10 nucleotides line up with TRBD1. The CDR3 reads CASVKGQGYNEQFF. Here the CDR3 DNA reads TGTGCCAGTGTAAAGGGACAGGGGTACAATGAGCAGTTCTTC.